The 21 T cell receptor beta chains below come from one sample, sequenced in a study of blood T cells in healthy people across ages. Sample-barcoded 5' priming and a J-beta primer mix drove a second PCR of roughly 7 to 11 cycles. TCRdb fed the 5' RACE reads into MiXCR, producing one record per CDR3 protein. The table records hundreds of thousands of distinct CDR3 sequences, around 50% of them present only once. Input material: blood. These receptors came from a man at least 80 years old in good health.

This clonotype has ten or more counts. The chain uses TRBV20-1 and TRBJ1-5; D is unclear. The CDR3 covers 14 residues. Trimming took 6 bases from V and 1 from J, leaving 13 bases between them. The germline gives CDR1 DFQATT, CDR2 SNEGSKA (reference sequence). The DNA for the CDR3 is TGCAGTGCCGGCGACCCCCTCAGCAATCAGCCCCAGCATTTT. It codes for CSAGDPLSNQPQHF.

The chain combines TRBV20-1 with TRBJ1-2, with D perhaps matching TRBD1 (5 bases). From germline, CDR1 is DFQATT and CDR2 SNEGSKA (reference sequence). Trimming removed 6 bases at V and 2 bases at J, with 16 bases between. The CDR3 sequence is 14 residues long. The CDR3 loop reads CSAPIGTANYGYTF. The CDR3 nucleotides read TGCAGTGCCCCCATAGGGACGGCCAACTATGGCTACACCTTC.

DNA for the CDR3: TGCAGTGCCACAGCGCTTAGCTCCTACAATGAGCAGTTCTTC. Its protein is CSATALSSYNEQFF. The chain joins TRBV20-1 to TRBJ2-1; no clear D. V shed 6 bases and J shed 0 bases, with 12 bases lying between them. CDR3 length: 14 residues. Germline V gene sequence: CDR1 DFQATT, CDR2 SNEGSKA (reference sequence).

This clonotype was seen ten or more times. V usage is TRBV7-2 and J usage is TRBJ2-3; the match to TRBD1 covers 7 bases. The trim removed 5 bases at V and 4 bases at J, leaving 9 bases unmatched. The germline CDR1 and CDR2 sequences are SGHTA and FQGNSA. CDR3 length: 15 residues. The chain's CDR3 is CASSPDRVEADTQYF. As DNA, the CDR3 is TGTGCCAGCAGCCCCGACAGGGTTGAGGCAGATACGCAGTATTTT.

This clonotype appeared a few times. The chain joins TRBV11-3 to TRBJ2-7; D remains ambiguous. V was cut by 2 bases and J by 7 bases, with 9 bases left in between. Germline CDR1 reads SGHNT; CDR2 reads YENEEA. The CDR3 length is 12 residues. The CDR3 DNA reads TGTGCCAGCAGCTTAATCGGGTTTGAGCAGTACTTC. It is translated as CASSLIGFEQYF. Full variable domain (remainder filled in from reference TRBV11-3 and TRBJ2-7): EAGVVQSPRYKIIEKKQPVAFWCNPISGHNTLYWYLQNLGQGPELLIRYENEEAVDDSQLPKDRFSAERLKGVDSTLKIQPAELGDSAVYLCASSLIGFEQYFGPGTRLTVT.

As concerns this clonotype: One base away lies a much larger clone, so this may be a sequencing read error. This rearrangement joins TRBV4-3 to TRBJ2-1; no firm D call. Germline V gene sequence: CDR1 LGHNA, CDR2 YSLEER. Trimming pared 2 bases from V and 0 bases from J, leaving 17 bases between. CDR3 size: 18 residues. The chain's CDR3 is CASSQTSPAKPSYNEQFF. In DNA form, the CDR3 reads TGCGCCAGCAGCCAAACATCTCCGGCCAAGCCCTCCTACAATGAGCAGTTCTTC.

The V gene is TRBV20-1, the J gene TRBJ1-5; 8 bases agree with TRBD1. The trim removed 6 bases at V and 3 bases at J, leaving 13 bases unmatched. CDR3 size: 16 residues. CDR1 DFQATT and CDR2 SNEGSKA come from the germline V gene (reference sequence). CDR3 nucleotide sequence: TGCAGTGCCACCAGGACAGGGATTGGGATCAATCAGCCCCAGCATTTT. This codes for CSATRTGIGINQPQHF.

The V gene is TRBV2, the J gene TRBJ2-5, with 10 positions matching TRBD2. Trimming removed 4 bases from V and 5 bases from J; junction bases left unmatched: 10. Germline CDR1 reads SNHLY; CDR2 reads FYNNEI. The CDR3 spans 16 residues. CDR3 loop: CASSVRYSSGSETQYF. DNA for the CDR3: TGTGCCAGCAGTGTTAGGTATTCTAGCGGGAGTGAGACCCAGTACTTC.

In its sample, this clonotype was seen a few times. The rearrangement uses TRBV7-2 and TRBJ1-5, with D perhaps matching TRBD1 (6 bases). Trimming left V 0 bases short and J 9 bases short, with 15 bases between. Germline loops: CDR1 SGHTA, CDR2 FQGNSA. The CDR3 has 15 residues. The CDR3 loop is CASSLAGGGLRPQHF. CDR3 sequence (DNA): TGTGCCAGCAGCTTAGCCGGGGGCGGCCTGCGGCCCCAGCATTTT.

The chain uses TRBV20-1 and TRBJ2-1, with D tentatively TRBD2 (6 bases). The CDR3 is 14 residues long. The ends were cut back, 3 bases at V and 1 base at J, with 10 bases in the middle. Germline V gene data show CDR1 as DFQATT and CDR2 as SNEGSKA (reference sequence). CDR3 region: CSASSGGSYNEQFF. In DNA, the CDR3 is TGCAGTGCTAGTTCCGGGGGATCCTACAATGAGCAGTTCTTC.

Only a few counts were recorded for this clonotype. The chain has TRBV12-3 or TRBV12-4 and TRBJ2-2, with no clear D. CDR3 length: 17 amino acids. The germline V and J ends were trimmed by 1 base and 4 bases, with 16 bases remaining between them. The CDR3 DNA reads TGTGCCAGCAGTTTAGTCCCCCCCGAAAGATCCACCGGGGAGCTGTTTTTT. It codes for CASSLVPPERSTGELFF.

This chain connects TRBV27 to TRBJ2-3, with 7 bases identical to TRBD2. Germline values: CDR1 MNHEY, CDR2 SMNVEV (reference sequence). The CDR3 totals 13 residues. The V segment lost 4 bases and the J segment 4 bases; nucleotides outside the gene matches: 2. The CDR3: CASSSGLPDTQYF. CDR3 coding DNA: TGTGCCAGCAGTTCGGGACTACCAGATACGCAGTATTTT.

As concerns this clonotype: One junction end disagrees with the germline gene, perhaps due to a read error. The rearrangement joins TRBV14 to TRBJ2-4; D is perhaps TRBD2 (5 bases). The end of the DNA fits TRBJ2-7 better, so the J call may be wrong. The CDR3 is 15 residues long. The germline gives CDR1 SGHDN, CDR2 FVKESK. CDR3 in amino acids: CASSQVRAQSCEQYF. CDR3 nucleotides: TGTGCCAGCAGCCAAGTGAGGGCGCAATCCTGCGAGCAGTACTTC.

The chain is built from TRBV9 and TRBJ2-1, with a possible D match to TRBD1 (6 bases). The CDR3 is 14 residues long. Trimming removed 7 bases from V and 0 bases from J, with 11 bases in between. Germline loops: CDR1 SGDLS, CDR2 YYNGEE. The CDR3 DNA is TGTGCCAGCGACCCAGGGGACTCCTACAATGAGCAGTTCTTC. Translation: CASDPGDSYNEQFF.

This chain links TRBV11-1 with TRBJ2-3, with TRBD1 matching over 9 bases. CDR3 length equals 16 residues. From germline, CDR1 is SGHAT and CDR2 FQDESV (reference sequence). V was pared by 4 bases and J by 5 bases, with 10 bases of the junction left unmatched. This chain's CDR3 is CASSSSGQGIGDTQYF. The CDR3 DNA reads TGTGCCAGCAGCTCCTCCGGACAGGGGATAGGAGATACGCAGTATTTT.

The chain couples TRBV5-1 to TRBJ2-4; the match to TRBD1 covers 12 bases. The end of the DNA fits TRBJ2-7 better, so the J call may be wrong. CDR3 size: 16 residues. The germline gives CDR1 SGHRS, CDR2 YFSETQ. The CDR3 sequence: CASSPGTGGAIGEQYF. CDR3 in DNA: TGCGCCAGCAGCCCTGGGACAGGGGGCGCCATAGGCGAGCAGTACTTC.

The V gene is TRBV7-9, the J gene TRBJ2-1; D may be TRBD1 (6 bases). V was trimmed by 3 bases and J by 5 bases, leaving 14 bases between them. CDR1 and CDR2 from the germline V gene are SEHNR and FQNEAQ (reference sequence). The CDR3 extends over 15 amino acids. CDR3 bases: TGTGCCAGCAGCTTTGACAGGACTCTTAACAATGAGCAGTTCTTC. It yields the protein CASSFDRTLNNEQFF. The whole variable domain, remainder taken from reference TRBV7-9 and TRBJ2-1, is DTGVSQNPRHKITKRGQNVTFRCDPISEHNRLYWYRQTLGQGPEFLTYFQNEAQLEKSRLLSDRFSAERPKGSFSTLEIQRTEQGDSAMYLCASSFDRTLNNEQFFGPGTRLTVL.

This chain's CDR3 is CAIRTTGSSPLHF. The DNA of the CDR3 is TGTGCCATCAGGACGACAGGGAGTTCACCCCTCCACTTT. The V call is TRBV10-3, the J call TRBJ1-6; 7 bases match TRBD1. J gave up 9 bases and V 6 bases, and 5 bases lay outside the gene matches. Germline CDR1 is ENHRY and CDR2 is SYGVKD. This CDR3 is built from 13 residues.

J is TRBJ2-5 and V is TRBV27; D remains unclear. CDR1 is MNHEY, CDR2 SMNVEV, per germline (reference sequence). CDR3 size: 12 residues. Trimming left V 4 bases short and J 11 bases short, with 14 bases between. The CDR3, as DNA: TGTGCCAGCAGTTCCGCGACAAGCGATCAGTACTTC. As protein: CASSSATSDQYF.

The gene calls are TRBV9 and TRBJ2-5; no reliable D call. This CDR3 has 15 residues. Germline values: CDR1 SGDLS, CDR2 YYNGEE. Deletions cut 0 bases from V and 3 bases from J, with 12 bases between. The CDR3 loop is CASSVGVARKETQYF. CDR3 nucleotides: TGTGCCAGCAGCGTAGGAGTAGCACGTAAAGAGACCCAGTACTTC.

This chain links TRBV6-5 with TRBJ2-7; 10 bases align to TRBD2. The length of the CDR3 is 15 residues. Germline CDR1 reads MNHEY; CDR2 reads SVGAGI. V shed 6 bases, J shed 5 bases, and the junction held 10 bases outside the gene matches. This CDR3 reads CASRPRLAGFDEQYF. The CDR3 coding sequence is TGTGCCAGCAGGCCAAGACTAGCGGGCTTCGACGAGCAGTACTTC.